The 24 T cell receptor beta chains listed next were all sequenced from one sample in a study of T cells in Graves' hyperthyroidism and ophthalmopathy. Researchers amplified the TCR beta CDR3 regions from RNA transcripts. HTBI primers were used for first-round RT-PCR of the TCR CDR3. MiXCR, run by TCRdb on the multiplex PCR reads, gives a single entry per CDR3 protein. The sample holds about 400,000 distinct CDR3 sequences, less than 20% seen once. What was sequenced was blood. Receptor source: a woman younger than 30 with Graves' hyperthyroidism that later progressed to Graves' ophthalmopathy.

This clonotype was recorded at least ten times. The chain combines TRBV28 with TRBJ2-1; possibly TRBD1 for D (5 bases). The CDR3 is 15 amino acids. Germline CDR1 and CDR2: MDHEN and SYDVKM. V was cut by 6 bases and J by 10 bases, with 22 bases left in between. The CDR3 sequence is CASSLRTQRPREQFF. The CDR3 DNA reads as TGTGCCAGCAGCCTAAGGACACAACGACCGAGGGAGCAGTTCTTC.

This clonotype was picked up a small number of times. The V and J genes are TRBV5-4 and TRBJ2-1, with 7 bases matching TRBD1. V gave up 2 bases and J gave up 2 bases; unmatched junction bases: 4. Germline values: CDR1 SGHNT, CDR2 YYREEE (reference sequence). The CDR3 is 15 amino acids. CDR3 nucleotide sequence: TGTGCCAGCAGCTTTCAGGACAGGCCCTACAATGAGCAGTTCTTC. Translated, it gives CASSFQDRPYNEQFF.

This clonotype has more than one count but fewer than ten. The chain combines TRBV19 with TRBJ1-2; D not resolved. The ends were cut back, 3 bases at V and 0 bases at J, with 8 bases in the middle. The CDR3 is 14 amino acids. Germline V gene lookup returns CDR1 LNHDA and CDR2 SQIVND (reference sequence). The CDR3 loop is CASSISSTNYGYTF. CDR3 DNA: TGTGCCAGTAGTATTTCGTCTACTAACTATGGCTACACCTTC.

This clonotype occurred many times. This rearrangement joins TRBV7-2 to TRBJ2-3; tentatively, D is TRBD2 (6 bases). Germline lookup yields CDR1 SGHTA and CDR2 FQGNSA. With 4 bases removed from V and 2 bases from J, the gap between germline ends came to 16 bases. This CDR3 region has 16 residues. The CDR3 is CASSSGLLPLTDTQYF. The DNA for the CDR3 is TGTGCCAGCAGCTCGGGACTCCTACCCCTCACAGATACGCAGTATTTT.

This clonotype showed up many times. J is TRBJ1-1 and V is TRBV3-1; D unresolved. V was shortened by 4 bases and J by 0 bases, with 0 bases between the two germline ends. The CDR3 has 11 amino acids. From germline, CDR1 is LGHDT and CDR2 YNNKEL (reference sequence). The chain's CDR3 is CASSLNTEAFF. In DNA, the CDR3 is TGTGCCAGCAGCCTGAACACTGAAGCTTTCTTT.

This clonotype was seen ten or more times. The V call is TRBV7-9, the J call TRBJ2-1; 15 nucleotides agree with TRBD2. From germline, CDR1 is SEHNR and CDR2 FQNEAQ (reference sequence). V dropped 5 bases and J dropped 10; count of bases not matched to a gene: 12. The CDR3 runs to 17 residues. CDR3 bases: TGTGCCAGCAGCCCTGGACTAGCGGGAGGGCTAATCGGAGAGCAGTTCTTC. This encodes CASSPGLAGGLIGEQFF.

There are many counts of this clonotype. V usage is TRBV12-3 or TRBV12-4 and J usage is TRBJ2-4; the D gene is possibly TRBD1 (6 bases). The CDR3 runs to 15 residues. Trimming stripped 7 bases from V and 3 bases from J, with 16 bases between. The CDR3 protein is CASTIAQGSKNIQYF. CDR3 sequence (DNA): TGTGCCAGCACCATAGCCCAGGGGAGCAAAAACATTCAGTACTTC.

This clonotype was seen repeatedly, ten times or more. J is TRBJ2-7 and V is TRBV11-2; TRBD2 matches 10 bases. V gave up 0 bases and J gave up 7 bases; unmatched junction bases: 12. The CDR3 is 17 residues long. Germline lookup yields CDR1 SGHAT and CDR2 FQNNGV. CDR3 protein: CASSLDGGTSGAWEQYF. As DNA, the CDR3 is TGTGCCAGCAGCTTAGATGGAGGTACTAGCGGGGCATGGGAGCAGTACTTC. Full variable domain (rest looked up from reference TRBV11-2 and TRBJ2-7): EAGVAQSPRYKIIEKRQSVAFWCNPISGHATLYWYQQILGQGPKLLIQFQNNGVVDDSQLPKDRFSAERLKGVDSTLKIQPAKLEDSAVYLCASSLDGGTSGAWEQYFGPGTRLTVT.

J is TRBJ2-1 and V is TRBV29-1; tentatively, D is TRBD1 (6 bases). V lost 0 bases and J lost 12, with 21 bases in between. Germline loops: CDR1 SQVTM, CDR2 ANQGSEA. The CDR3 sequence is 15 residues long. The CDR3 sequence is CSVEEGGVAAGGQFF. As DNA, the CDR3 is TGCAGCGTTGAAGAAGGGGGAGTAGCCGCGGGTGGGCAGTTCTTC.

This clonotype was detected only a few times. The chain has TRBV5-1 and TRBJ1-2; D call uncertain. The CDR3 is made up of 14 amino acids. The germline V gene has CDR1 SGHRS and CDR2 YFSETQ. V lost 0 bases and J 1 base, leaving 7 bases between the germline ends. CDR3 loop: CASSLDSNNYGYTF. In nucleotides, the CDR3 is TGCGCCAGCAGCTTGGACAGCAATAACTATGGCTACACCTTC.

V gene TRBV7-9 combines with J gene TRBJ2-5; 11 positions match TRBD2. J lost 13 bases, V lost 5 bases, and 6 bases had no gene match. Germline V gene lookup returns CDR1 SEHNR and CDR2 FQNEAQ (reference sequence). The CDR3 length is 12 residues. The CDR3 reads CASSTTSGRRYF. CDR3 nucleotide sequence: TGTGCCAGCAGCACCACTAGCGGGAGACGGTACTTC.

The V call is TRBV19, the J call TRBJ2-1; a possible D gene is TRBD2 (5 bases). Germline CDR1 LNHDA, CDR2 SQIVND (reference sequence). The CDR3 has 16 amino acids. Trimming took off 6 bases at V and 0 bases at J, with 15 bases between the two ends. The CDR3 loop is CASSRRGSSSYNEQFF. The CDR3 DNA follows: TGTGCCAGTAGCCGCCGGGGTTCGAGCTCCTACAATGAGCAGTTCTTC.

This sequence joins TRBV27 and TRBJ2-7; D is possibly TRBD1 or TRBD2 (5 bases each). The CDR3 has 17 amino acids. Per germline, CDR1 MNHEY and CDR2 SMNVEV (reference sequence). Trimming cost V 1 base and J 2 bases, with 18 bases left between them. The CDR3 sequence: CASSLFPPGQAAYEQYF. For the CDR3, the DNA is TGTGCCAGCAGTTTATTCCCACCGGGGCAGGCCGCCTACGAGCAGTACTTC.

Worth noting for this clonotype: Possible read error: a much larger clone is one base away. V usage is TRBV6-2 or TRBV6-3 and J usage is TRBJ2-7, with D hard to call. V dropped 2 bases and J dropped 5 bases, with 10 bases sitting between them. The germline V gene encodes CDR1 MNHEY and CDR2 SVGEGT. CDR3 length: 13 amino acids. CDR3 sequence: CASSYEVTHEQYF. Written as DNA, the CDR3 is TGTGCCAGCAGTTACGAGGTAACCCACGAGCAGTACTTC.

Comments on this clonotype: With a much larger clone just one base away, this may be a read error. The V and J genes are TRBV5-1 and TRBJ2-1, with D possibly being TRBD1 or TRBD2 (6 bases each). CDR1 SGHRS and CDR2 YFSETQ come from the germline V gene. Trimming shortened V by 4 bases and J by 7 bases, and 18 bases separated the two germline ends. This CDR3 spans 15 amino acids. The DNA of the CDR3 is TGCGCCAGCAGCGCCGGGGGCACAGGGTGGAATGAGCAGTTCTTC. Translation gives CASSAGGTGWNEQFF.

This clonotype occurred a few times. The chain couples TRBV18 to TRBJ1-1; no clear D gene. V lost 0 bases to trimming and J lost 0 bases, with 11 bases between them. This CDR3 comprises 16 residues. Germline V gene data show CDR1 as KGHSH and CDR2 as LQKENI. The CDR3 loop reads CASSPPAMSMNTEAFF. CDR3 in DNA: TGTGCCAGCTCACCACCGGCGATGAGCATGAACACTGAAGCTTTCTTT.

The table lists this clonotype with many counts. The CDR3 reads CASSHPRGYEQFF. CDR3 nucleotides: TGTGCCAGCAGTCACCCCAGAGGGTATGAGCAGTTCTTC. The rearrangement joins TRBV28 to TRBJ2-1, with TRBD2 as a possible D gene (5 bases). V lost 5 bases and J 8 bases, leaving 13 bases between the germline ends. The CDR3 has 13 residues. The germline CDR1 and CDR2 sequences are MDHEN and SYDVKM. Drawing the rest from reference TRBV28 and TRBJ2-1, the complete variable domain is DVKVTQSSRYLVKRTGEKVFLECVQDMDHENMFWYRQDPGLGLRLIYFSYDVKMKEKGDIPEGYSVSREKKERFSLILESASTNQTSMYLCASSHPRGYEQFFGPGTRLTVL.

This clonotype was detected many times. V usage is TRBV7-2 and J usage is TRBJ2-7; 9 bases match TRBD1. This CDR3 spans 16 amino acids. V lost 4 bases and J lost 2; bases outside the gene matches: 9. The germline CDR1 and CDR2 sequences are SGHTA and FQGNSA. CDR3 region: CASSWEGTGWPYEQYF. The DNA for the CDR3 is TGTGCCAGCAGCTGGGAGGGGACAGGGTGGCCCTACGAGCAGTACTTC.

This clonotype has a handful of counts. The CDR3 region is CASRLQGVGSGSPLHF. CDR3 DNA: TGTGCCAGCAGGCTCCAGGGCGTTGGGTCTGGTTCACCCCTCCACTTT. V gene TRBV2 combines with J gene TRBJ1-6, with D possibly matching TRBD1 (5 bases). Trimming removed 6 bases at V and 9 bases at J, with 21 bases between. This CDR3 spans 16 amino acids. CDR1 is SNHLY and CDR2 is FYNNEI in the germline V gene. Drawing the rest from reference TRBV2 and TRBJ1-6, the complete variable domain is EPEVTQTPSHQVTQMGQEVILRCVPISNHLYFYWYRQILGQKVEFLVSFYNNEISEKSEIFDDQFSVERPDGSNFTLKIRSTKLEDSAMYFCASRLQGVGSGSPLHFGNGTRLTVT.

This clonotype was picked up many times. This chain links TRBV3-1 with TRBJ2-1; D is uncertain. The CDR3 runs to 17 residues. Germline V gives CDR1 LGHDT, CDR2 YNNKEL (reference sequence). V lost 0 bases and J lost 6, with 18 bases in between. CDR3 coding DNA: TGTGCCAGCAGCCAAGATCATGGCTCCGTCCTTAGCAATGAGCAGTTCTTC. Residues: CASSQDHGSVLSNEQFF.

This chain uses TRBV19 with TRBJ2-3; possible D gene TRBD1, 6 bases. V dropped 3 bases and J dropped 2 bases, with 15 bases sitting between them. The CDR3 runs 16 residues. Germline CDR1 and CDR2: LNHDA and SQIVND (reference sequence). This CDR3 is CASSIRGPPSTDTQYF. The CDR3 DNA follows: TGTGCCAGTAGTATCAGGGGCCCTCCGTCCACAGATACGCAGTATTTT.

This clonotype appeared once. The final CDR3 position lacks the conserved phenylalanine or tryptophan, pointing to a likely read error. The chain has TRBV5-6 and TRBJ1-1; 7 bases agree with TRBD1. V gave up 1 base and J gave up 0 bases; unmatched junction bases: 3. This CDR3 has 15 residues. Germline loops: CDR1 SGHDT, CDR2 YYEEEE. The CDR3 is CASSLTGALNTEAFS. The DNA for the CDR3 is TGTGCCAGCAGCTTGACAGGGGCCCTGAACACTGAAGCTTTCTCT.

A remark on this clonotype: It may be a read error: a sequence one base away is much more abundant. The chain uses TRBV12-3 or TRBV12-4 and TRBJ2-2; possible D gene TRBD1, 6 bases. With 4 bases removed from V and 1 base from J, the gap between germline ends came to 10 bases. This CDR3 is 15 amino acids long. CDR3 loop: CASSSRGQNTGELFF. CDR3 DNA: TGTGCCAGCAGTTCCCGGGGACAGAACACCGGGGAGCTGTTTTTT.

There are many counts of this clonotype. The rearrangement joins TRBV6-1 to TRBJ1-1, with D tentatively TRBD1 (5 bases). CDR1 MNHNS and CDR2 SASEGT come from the germline V gene. The germline V and J ends were trimmed by 0 bases and 0 bases, with 11 bases remaining between them. The CDR3 contains 16 residues. Here the CDR3 reads CASSEAGRTLNTEAFF. DNA of the CDR3: TGTGCCAGCAGTGAAGCGGGGCGGACACTGAACACTGAAGCTTTCTTT.